Below are 5 T cell receptor beta chains sequenced from a single sample in a study of blood T cell repertoires in COVID-19. Sequencing was performed with immunoSEQ multiplex PCR; in TCRdb, only in-frame clones are kept and a portion is missing. The sample gives approximately 69,000 clones, roughly three quarters of which show up once; 47% is in the top ten. Sequenced sample: peripheral blood. These receptors came from a human donor in a cohort sampled during active COVID-19.

V gene TRBV11-3 combines with J gene TRBJ2-7; D is unclear. The V gene's germline CDR1 is SGHNT and CDR2 YENEEA. V lost 1 base, J lost 5 bases, and 12 bases lay in between. CDR3 length: 14 residues. CDR3 in DNA: TGTGCCAGCAGCTTAGGGAGAGGTTCCCACGAGCAGTACTTC. It translates to CASSLGRGSHEQYF.

The chain couples TRBV5-6 to TRBJ2-5; TRBD1 might be the D (6 bases). The CDR3 has 14 amino acids. V lost 4 bases, J lost 3 bases, and 13 bases lay in between. The germline V gene encodes CDR1 SGHDT and CDR2 YYEEEE. The CDR3 region has the DNA TGTGCCAGCAGCCGGGCTTGGGACAAAGAGACCCAGTACTTC. Encoded protein: CASSRAWDKETQYF.

The gene calls are TRBV19 and TRBJ1-3; TRBD1 matches at 9 bases. The V segment lost 2 bases and the J segment 12 bases; nucleotides outside the gene matches: 17. The CDR3 is 17 amino acids. Looked up from germline, CDR1 is LNHDA and CDR2 is SQIVND (reference sequence). The CDR3 is CASSIPDRGWFWKHIYF. The DNA of the CDR3 is TGTGCCAGTAGTATACCGGACAGGGGATGGTTCTGGAAACACATATATTTT.

The gene calls are TRBV25-1 and TRBJ2-7; 7 bases fit TRBD2. V was clipped by 9 bases and J by 5 bases; unmatched bases: 13. The CDR3 is 14 residues long. CDR1 is MGHDK and CDR2 is SYGVNS in the germline V gene. This chain's CDR3 is CAREGRGGFHEQYF. The CDR3 DNA is TGTGCCAGGGAGGGGAGGGGAGGATTCCACGAGCAGTACTTC.

This clone was recorded many times. The J gene is TRBJ2-7, the V gene TRBV2; D is uncertain. The CDR3 totals 12 residues. Per the germline V gene, CDR1 is SNHLY and CDR2 is FYNNEI. With 2 bases removed from V and 3 bases from J, the gap between germline ends came to 5 bases. The CDR3 loop reads CASSESRYEQYF. DNA for the CDR3: TGTGCCAGCAGTGAATCTCGCTACGAGCAGTACTTC.